These 24 T cell receptor beta chains came from one sample sequenced in a study of blood T cell repertoires in COVID-19. Method: immunoSEQ multiplex PCR; TCRdb's copy keeps in-frame clones and lacks some. The sample holds roughly 250,000 clones, 70% to 90% seen once. The material sequenced was PBMCs or T cells enriched from blood (not recorded which). Receptor source: a woman aged 40 to 50 with acute COVID-19.

The chain links TRBV7-8 to TRBJ1-5; D is undetermined. In germline, CDR1 is SGHVS, CDR2 FQNEAQ. CDR3 length: 16 amino acids. V was clipped by 5 bases and J by 0 bases, with 14 bases between them. Here the CDR3 reads CASSPGADHSNQPQHF. As DNA, the CDR3 is TGTGCCAGCAGCCCAGGTGCAGACCATAGCAATCAGCCCCAGCATTTT.

This clone was seen a handful of times. The chain joins TRBV7-3 to TRBJ2-2, with TRBD1 matching 9 bases. This CDR3 has 13 amino acids. Trimming at V came to 5 bases and at J to 8 bases, leaving 3 bases not matched to a gene. Per the germline V gene, CDR1 is SGHTA and CDR2 is FQGTGA. The CDR3 sequence is CASSRTGDGELFF. In DNA, the CDR3 is TGTGCCAGCAGCCGGACAGGGGATGGGGAGCTGTTTTTT.

The chain has TRBV29-1 and TRBJ1-1; unclear D gene. V lost 8 bases and J 0 bases, leaving 10 bases between the germline ends. Germline values: CDR1 SQVTM, CDR2 ANQGSEA. There are 12 residues in the CDR3. The CDR3 is CSLKIVNTEAFF. Here the CDR3 DNA reads TGCAGCCTAAAGATAGTGAACACTGAAGCTTTCTTT.

The chain uses TRBV25-1 and TRBJ2-5; unclear D gene. Trimming removed 4 bases from V and 9 bases from J, with 9 bases in between. Looked up from germline, CDR1 is MGHDK and CDR2 is SYGVNS. There are 11 residues in the CDR3. CDR3 loop: CASSGERAQYF. Written as DNA, the CDR3 is TGTGCCAGCAGTGGTGAACGGGCCCAGTACTTC.

V usage is TRBV11-3 and J usage is TRBJ2-1; no clear D gene. The length of the CDR3 is 12 residues. The ends were cut back, 1 base at V and 7 bases at J, with 5 bases in the middle. Germline-derived CDR1 and CDR2 are SGHNT and YENEEA. The CDR3 nucleotides are TGTGCCAGCAGCTTAGGCGATAATGAGCAGTTCTTC. This sequence encodes CASSLGDNEQFF.

CDR3 residues: CSASTTSGRAYEQFF. For the CDR3, the DNA is TGCAGTGCTAGTACGACTAGCGGGAGGGCCTATGAGCAGTTCTTC. The chain links TRBV20-1 to TRBJ2-1, with 14 bases fitting TRBD2. The V gene end was trimmed by 3 bases and the J gene end by 8 bases; junction bases not matched to a gene: 6. CDR1 and CDR2 from the germline V gene are DFQATT and SNEGSKA (reference sequence). There are 15 residues in the CDR3.

This chain links TRBV19 with TRBJ1-5, with D perhaps matching TRBD1 (5 bases). The CDR3 has 14 residues. The germline V and J ends were trimmed by 5 bases and 5 bases, with 13 bases remaining between them. Germline loops: CDR1 LNHDA, CDR2 SQIVND (reference sequence). The CDR3 loop reads CASSGLWGDQPQHF. The DNA for the CDR3 is TGTGCCAGTAGTGGTCTTTGGGGGGATCAGCCCCAGCATTTT.

The gene calls are TRBV19 and TRBJ1-1; D might be TRBD1 (5 bases). Trimming cost V 4 bases and J 1 base, with 10 bases left between them. There are 14 residues in the CDR3. Germline V gene lookup returns CDR1 LNHDA and CDR2 SQIVND (reference sequence). The CDR3 is CASSNRQRNTEAFF. The CDR3 bases are TGTGCCAGTAGTAACCGACAGAGGAACACTGAAGCTTTCTTT.

V and J are TRBV9 and TRBJ2-2, with 12 bases that match TRBD2. The CDR3 sequence is 14 residues long. Per the germline V gene, CDR1 is SGDLS and CDR2 is YYNGEE. V trimming: 6 bases; J trimming: 5 bases; junction bases outside the gene matches: 2. CDR3 amino acids: CASKTSGRTGELFF. The CDR3 DNA is TGTGCCAGCAAGACTAGCGGGAGAACCGGGGAGCTGTTTTTT.

The chain uses TRBV5-1 and TRBJ2-7; 10 bases fit TRBD1. CDR3 length equals 18 residues. V shed 0 bases, J shed 4 bases, and the junction held 13 bases outside the gene matches. From germline, CDR1 is SGHRS and CDR2 YFSETQ. CDR3 residues: CASSLGPSDRGRWYEQYF. For the CDR3, the DNA is TGCGCCAGCAGCTTGGGACCCTCTGACAGGGGGCGATGGTACGAGCAGTACTTC.

The chain uses TRBV15 and TRBJ1-1; D remains unclear. CDR1 and CDR2 (germline): LNHNV, YYDKDF (reference sequence). This CDR3 has 17 residues. V was clipped by 0 bases and J by 4 bases, with 18 bases between them. CDR3 coding DNA: TGTGCCACCAGCAGAGATCGGTCTGTTTACCTTGCCACTGAAGCTTTCTTT. Amino acids: CATSRDRSVYLATEAFF.

This clone has a single count. The rearrangement uses TRBV29-1 and TRBJ2-1, with D tentatively TRBD2 (5 bases). V lost 4 bases to trimming and J lost 3 bases, with 13 bases between them. Germline V gene data show CDR1 as SQVTM and CDR2 as ANQGSEA. The CDR3 covers 14 residues. The CDR3 reads CSVVEGSIYNEQFF. CDR3 coding DNA: TGCAGCGTTGTTGAGGGCAGTATCTACAATGAGCAGTTCTTC.

The chain couples TRBV9 to TRBJ2-1; D perhaps matches TRBD2 (6 bases). This CDR3 spans 16 amino acids. CDR1 and CDR2 (germline): SGDLS, YYNGEE. With 0 bases removed from V and 0 bases from J, the gap between germline ends came to 10 bases. The CDR3 loop reads CASSVDAGRSYNEQFF. The CDR3 DNA follows: TGTGCCAGCAGCGTAGATGCGGGGCGCTCCTACAATGAGCAGTTCTTC.

The chain combines TRBV3-1 (or the pseudogene TRBV3-2) with TRBJ2-5; the match to TRBD2 covers 9 bases. Germline loops: CDR1 LGHDT, CDR2 YNNKEL (reference sequence). The CDR3 runs to 16 residues. With 1 base clipped from V and 1 base from J, the junction kept 4 bases outside the gene matches. CDR3 loop: CASSQGRREGQETQYF. DNA for the CDR3: TGTGCCAGCAGCCAAGGAAGGCGGGAGGGCCAAGAGACCCAGTACTTC.

This clone was observed a few times. The V gene is TRBV27, the J gene TRBJ2-1, with TRBD2 matching over 9 bases. The CDR3 is 12 residues long. The germline V gene encodes CDR1 MNHEY and CDR2 SMNVEV (reference sequence). With V trimmed by 10 bases and J by 5 bases, 3 bases remained unmatched. Here the CDR3 DNA reads TGTGCCACCGGGACTAGCCACAATGAGCAGTTCTTC. It yields the protein CATGTSHNEQFF.

This chain joins TRBV19 and TRBJ2-1, with D hard to call. CDR1 and CDR2 (germline): LNHDA, SQIVND (reference sequence). The V gene lost 3 bases and the J gene lost 6 bases, with 21 bases spanning the gap. The CDR3 is made up of 17 amino acids. CDR3 residues: CASSIVHYKNYGNEQFF. For the CDR3, the DNA is TGTGCCAGTAGTATCGTTCACTACAAGAACTATGGCAATGAGCAGTTCTTC.

The chain couples TRBV29-1 to TRBJ2-7; TRBD2 matches 7 bases. From germline, CDR1 is SQVTM and CDR2 ANQGSEA. The CDR3 contains 15 residues. Losses at the gene ends were 2 bases for V and 4 bases for J; bases not matched to a gene: 11. The CDR3 sequence is CSVESGRDEDYEQYF. The CDR3 DNA sequence: TGCAGCGTTGAATCGGGGAGGGACGAAGATTACGAGCAGTACTTC.

CDR3 DNA: TGTGCCAGCAGTCGTACAGCTCAAGAGACCCAGTACTTC. Amino acids: CASSRTAQETQYF. This sequence joins TRBV6-5 and TRBJ2-5; D ambiguous. V lost 5 bases to trimming and J lost 2 bases, with 9 bases between them. Germline V gene lookup returns CDR1 MNHEY and CDR2 SVGAGI. The CDR3 sequence is 13 residues long.

The chain is built from TRBV19 and TRBJ2-2; maybe TRBD1 (7 bases). With 10 bases removed from V and 3 bases from J, the gap between germline ends came to 18 bases. This CDR3 contains 15 residues. Germline-derived CDR1 and CDR2 are LNHDA and SQIVND (reference sequence). The CDR3: CATGGPRGYTGELFF. CDR3 sequence (DNA): TGTGCCACAGGGGGGCCCCGAGGGTACACCGGGGAGCTGTTTTTT.

The CDR3 loop is CASSQWGDREGGKDTEAFF. The CDR3 nucleotides read TGTGCCAGCAGCCAATGGGGAGACAGGGAAGGTGGTAAGGACACTGAAGCTTTCTTT. The chain carries TRBV2 and TRBJ1-1; 7 bases map to TRBD1. This CDR3 has 19 residues. Germline trimming cut 6 bases from V and 3 bases from J; bases unmatched to any gene: 22. CDR1 is SNHLY and CDR2 is FYNNEI in the germline V gene.

V gene TRBV7-9 combines with J gene TRBJ1-3; D is perhaps TRBD1 (5 bases). Germline V gives CDR1 SEHNR, CDR2 FQNEAQ (reference sequence). This CDR3 is built from 17 residues. Trimming removed 5 bases at V and 1 base at J, with 18 bases between. The CDR3 here is CASSTGGVLISGNTIYF. CDR3 bases: TGTGCCAGCAGCACCGGAGGGGTTCTTATTTCTGGAAACACCATATATTTT. The variable domain in full, with the rest retrieved from reference TRBV7-9 and TRBJ1-3, is DTGVSQNPRHKITKRGQNVTFRCDPISEHNRLYWYRQTLGQGPEFLTYFQNEAQLEKSRLLSDRFSAERPKGSFSTLEIQRTEQGDSAMYLCASSTGGVLISGNTIYFGEGSWLTVV.

A single count supports this clone. The chain couples TRBV2 to TRBJ2-7; possibly TRBD2 for D (5 bases). The germline V gene has CDR1 SNHLY and CDR2 FYNNEI. Trimming stripped 8 bases from V and 7 bases from J, with 18 bases between. The CDR3 extends over 13 amino acids. The CDR3, as DNA: TGTGCCAGCGATCTCACGGAGGCCAGGGAGCAGTACTTC. Translated: CASDLTEAREQYF.

V gene TRBV19 combines with J gene TRBJ1-4, with 9 bases identical to TRBD1. V lost 3 bases and J lost 11; bases outside the gene matches: 10. Per the germline V gene, CDR1 is LNHDA and CDR2 is SQIVND (reference sequence). The CDR3 extends over 15 amino acids. CDR3 amino acids: CASSISGTGTTKLFF. Here the CDR3 DNA reads TGTGCCAGTAGTATCTCCGGGACAGGGACGACCAAACTGTTTTTT.

V gene TRBV6-1 combines with J gene TRBJ2-1, with D possibly TRBD1 on 5 matching bases. Germline values: CDR1 MNHNS, CDR2 SASEGT. The CDR3 consists of 16 residues. Trimming removed 4 bases from V and 0 bases from J, with 13 bases in between. The CDR3 DNA is TGTGCCAGCAGTGCATCAACAGGAAGCTCCTACAATGAGCAGTTCTTC. Translated, it gives CASSASTGSSYNEQFF.